This entry features one T cell receptor beta chain sequence. Antigen: not known. Looked up from germline, CDR1 is SEHNR and CDR2 is FQNEAQ (reference sequence). The CDR3 runs to 13 residues. The V and J ends lost 5 bases and 5 bases, in that order; junction bases with no gene match: 5. The data belong to a study of shared clonotypes between healthy human individuals. Study background: Three plates each covered CD4 naive and memory; CD8 naive two, CD8 memory one. Regarding the study as a whole: It was the few donors that limited the genetic and exposure-history diversity represented.

Each of the donors was a healthy adult who was HIV-negative and had not had a recent acute infection or vaccination. It was 200 to 250 ng DNA, 33,000 or so T cell genomes, that sorted-subset replicate PCRs used. Profiled with immunoSEQ multiplex PCR; TCRdb holds only in-frame clones, not every one. The sample lists 2 million to 3 million clones, 93% occurring once. The sequence derives from a man aged 18 to 29 in good health. Some clones in this sample may be carry-over from other donors' samples. The V and J genes are TRBV7-9 and TRBJ2-7, with 8 nucleotides matching TRBD1. Sequenced sample: naive CD4+ T cells from PBMCs. Subset meaning: CD45RA+ positively selected. The CDR3 region is CASSPGQGDEQYF. CDR3 DNA: TGTGCCAGCAGCCCAGGACAGGGAGACGAGCAGTACTTC.